The clone carrying this T cell receptor beta chain was seen once. The sample comes from a study of blood T cell repertoires in COVID-19. At the level of the study: Specimens from acute and convalescent COVID-19 originated in the United States, Italy and Spain. The cDNA or gDNA used as material had been derived from T cells, B-cell-depleted T cells, or PBMCs.

CDR3 length: 12 amino acids. Between the trimmed V and J ends, which lost 4 bases and 9 bases, there was a span of 12 bases. Germline CDR1 and CDR2: SGHRS and YFSETQ. Study processing details: Researchers report that nucleated cell counts were estimated from reference gene primer amplification. Sequencing was performed with immunoSEQ multiplex PCR; in TCRdb, only in-frame clones are kept and a portion is missing. V and J calls and clone size follow that table, whereas D and trimming were derived from the DNA. The sample gives some 250,000 clones, about 90% of which show up once; roughly 3% is in the top ten.

V usage is TRBV5-1 and J usage is TRBJ2-3; TRBD2 might be the D (6 bases). The specimen was peripheral blood. The TCR was taken from a woman between 25 and 40 years old who had recovered from COVID-19. For the CDR3, the DNA is TGCGCCAGCAGCGGAGGGACCATAACGCAGTATTTT. Translated: CASSGGTITQYF.